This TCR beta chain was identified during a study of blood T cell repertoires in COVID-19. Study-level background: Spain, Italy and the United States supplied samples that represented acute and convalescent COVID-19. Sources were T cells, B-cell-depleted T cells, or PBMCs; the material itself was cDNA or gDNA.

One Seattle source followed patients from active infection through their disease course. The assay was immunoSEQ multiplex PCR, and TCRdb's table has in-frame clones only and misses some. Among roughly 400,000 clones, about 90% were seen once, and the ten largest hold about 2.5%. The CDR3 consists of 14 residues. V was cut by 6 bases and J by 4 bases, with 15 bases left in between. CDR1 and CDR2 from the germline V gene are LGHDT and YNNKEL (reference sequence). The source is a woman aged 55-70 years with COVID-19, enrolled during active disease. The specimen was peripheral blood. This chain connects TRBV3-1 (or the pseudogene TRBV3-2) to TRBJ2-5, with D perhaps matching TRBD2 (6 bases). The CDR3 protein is CASSPTAGIETQYF. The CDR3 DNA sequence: TGTGCCAGCAGTCCCACGGCGGGGATAGAGACCCAGTACTTC.